One TCR beta chain is described in this entry. Antigen unknown. Documented time point: week 35, safety follow-up. Vaccination comprised doses that each held 300 ug of mutant IDH1 20-mer peptide, plus topical imiquimod. This table comes from immunoSEQ multiplex PCR, and its TCRdb copy is limited to in-frame clones, with some not included. The sample has tens of thousands of clones, about 73% seen once. Germline-derived CDR1 and CDR2 are ENHRY and SYGVKD. Trimming removed 6 bases from V and 5 bases from J, with 13 bases in between. This CDR3 spans 13 amino acids. The data derive from a study of a mutant IDH1 vaccine in newly diagnosed glioma.

The chain carries TRBV10-3 and TRBJ1-1; perhaps TRBD1 as D (6 bases). The receptor was isolated from a middle-aged man with glioma. Source: PBMCs, taken from a glioma patient whose treatment included an IDH1 peptide vaccine. CDR3 in DNA: TGTGCCATCAGGGGGGCTGGAGGAACTGAAGCTTTCTTT. Encoded protein: CAIRGAGGTEAFF.